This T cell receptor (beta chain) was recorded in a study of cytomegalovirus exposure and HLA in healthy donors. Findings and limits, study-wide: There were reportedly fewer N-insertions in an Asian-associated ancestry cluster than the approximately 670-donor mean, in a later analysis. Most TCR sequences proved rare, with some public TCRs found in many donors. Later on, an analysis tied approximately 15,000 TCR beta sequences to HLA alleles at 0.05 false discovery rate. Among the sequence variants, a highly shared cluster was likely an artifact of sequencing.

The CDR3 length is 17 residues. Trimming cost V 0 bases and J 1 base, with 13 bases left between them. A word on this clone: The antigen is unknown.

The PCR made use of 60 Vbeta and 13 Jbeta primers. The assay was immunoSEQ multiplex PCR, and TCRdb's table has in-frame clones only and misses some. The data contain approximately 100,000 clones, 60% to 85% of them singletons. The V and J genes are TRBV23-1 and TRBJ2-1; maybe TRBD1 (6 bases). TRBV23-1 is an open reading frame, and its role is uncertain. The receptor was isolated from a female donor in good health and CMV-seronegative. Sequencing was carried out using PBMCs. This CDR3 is CASSQSTGQGSYNEQFF. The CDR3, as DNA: TGCGCCAGCAGTCAATCTACGGGGCAGGGGTCCTACAATGAGCAGTTCTTC.